This T cell receptor beta chain emerged from a study of shared clonotypes between healthy human individuals. Assay used: immunoSEQ multiplex PCR; TCRdb lists only in-frame clones, some missing. The sample has a few million clones; around 95% are singletons. CDR1 and CDR2 (germline): LNHDA, SQIVND (reference sequence). V lost 1 base and J 0 bases, leaving 10 bases between the germline ends. This CDR3 has 15 residues. CD4+ cells were split into CD45RA+ naive and CD45RA-negative memory subsets. This sequence was found in a man aged 18 to 29 in good health. The sample consisted of naive CD4+ T cells sorted from blood. As to subset: CD45RA+ positively selected. The rearrangement joins TRBV19 to TRBJ2-7, with D tentatively TRBD1 or TRBD2 (5 bases each). DNA for the CDR3: TGTGCCAGTAGTATAGGTGCCGGGACCTCCTACGAGCAGTACTTC. Translation gives CASSIGAGTSYEQYF.